This T cell receptor (beta chain) was observed in a study of beta chain features in type 1 diabetes. Study-wide background: Regarding age, gender and cell yields, patients proved similar to healthy donors. Broader study findings: A moderate, significant TCRB CDR3 shortening appeared in type 1 diabetes across four CD4+ subsets.

Note on this clone: Its antigen is not known.

The CDR3 has 14 amino acids. The ends were cut back, 5 bases at V and 3 bases at J, with 14 bases in the middle. Germline V CDR1 and CDR2: SGHTA, FQGNSA. Sequenced material consisted of expressed TCRB transcripts (all of the isolated RNA was reverse transcribed). TCRdb's copy holds only in-frame clones and misses some; the assay was immunoSEQ multiplex PCR. The table has about 900,000 clones, 15% to 20% seen once; the top ten hold 0.023%. The material sequenced was naive CD4+ T cells from blood. The chain employs TRBV7-2 and TRBJ2-7; perhaps TRBD2 as D (5 bases). The TCR was taken from a woman under 30 in good health. The CDR3 DNA sequence: TGTGCCAGCAGCCAAGACCCCGGGAACTACGAGCAGTACTTC. This sequence encodes CASSQDPGNYEQYF.